The subject of this entry is one TCR beta chain. Its specificity is unknown. The data are from a study of cytomegalovirus exposure and HLA in healthy donors. Study-level findings and limits: HLA restriction was apparent for most CMV-associated TCR beta chains in a later analysis.

There are 15 residues in the CDR3. The germline CDR1 and CDR2 sequences are SEHNR and FQNEAQ (reference sequence). V was trimmed by 5 bases and J by 5 bases, leaving 18 bases between them. The primer mix had 60 Vbeta and 13 Jbeta primers. Per the original methods: Approximately 10 million shared chains were among approximately 80 million unique TCR beta chains counted in a later analysis. Assay: immunoSEQ multiplex PCR; the TCRdb copy retains only in-frame clones and omits some. V and J calls plus clone size are reproduced from that table; the DNA served to infer D and trimming. The repertoire holds approximately 160,000 clones, with approximately 80% as singletons.

This chain uses TRBV7-9 with TRBJ1-2; maybe TRBD1 (5 bases). Material: PBMCs. This clonotype originated in a woman aged 18-29 years in good health and CMV-seronegative. The CDR3 here is CASSRPTVQNYGYTF. CDR3 DNA sequence: TGTGCCAGCAGCCGCCCGACAGTCCAGAATTATGGCTACACCTTC.